Described below is a single T cell receptor (beta chain) sequence and its context. The repertoire was sequenced with immunoSEQ multiplex PCR; TCRdb's copy has only in-frame clones and lacks some. The sample has roughly 16,000 clones, roughly 73% seen once. The data were taken from a study of PD-1 and CTLA-4 blockade in melanoma. CDR1 and CDR2 from the germline V gene are SGHRS and YFSETQ. The CDR3 is 16 residues long. The V and J ends lost 5 bases and 13 bases respectively, with 30 bases between them. The sample here was CD8+ T cells from peripheral blood, taken before anti-PD-1 treatment. This chain uses TRBV5-1 with TRBJ1-1; no reliable D call. This receptor was taken from a human donor with melanoma. The CDR3 nucleotides are TGCGCCAGCAGTGCCGACTCAGTCGGCACCCCCGAGAAGCTTTTCTTT. Translation: CASSADSVGTPEKLFF.